These 16 T cell receptor beta chains were all obtained from the same sample, sequenced in a study of blood T cell repertoires in COVID-19. Repertoires were generated with immunoSEQ multiplex PCR, while TCRdb's copy carries only in-frame clones and drops some. This sample has about 70,000 clones, with approximately 83% found just once. What was sequenced was peripheral blood. The receptor set was obtained from a human donor in a cohort sampled during active COVID-19.

The chain joins TRBV6-6 to TRBJ1-4, with a tentative D call TRBD1 (5 bases). Germline CDR1 and CDR2: MNHNY and SVGAGI (reference sequence). CDR3 length: 15 amino acids. The V and J ends lost 5 bases and 5 bases respectively, with 15 bases between them. CDR3 in amino acids: CASSLDSKANEKLFF. In nucleotides, the CDR3 is TGTGCCAGCAGTCTCGACAGCAAAGCAAATGAAAAACTGTTTTTT.

The J gene is TRBJ1-1, the V gene TRBV5-1, with a possible D match to TRBD1 (5 bases). Germline CDR1 reads SGHRS; CDR2 reads YFSETQ. Trimming took 0 bases from V and 9 from J, leaving 15 bases between them. The CDR3 totals 14 residues. The CDR3 nucleotides read TGCGCCAGCAGCTTGGTGACAGACCCTAGGAAAGCTTTCTTT. Its protein product is CASSLVTDPRKAFF.

V usage is TRBV3-1 (or the pseudogene TRBV3-2) and J usage is TRBJ2-7, with TRBD1 matching over 9 bases. Germline V gene data show CDR1 as LGHDT and CDR2 as YNNKEL (reference sequence). This CDR3 has 15 amino acids. The V segment lost 1 base and the J segment 3 bases; nucleotides outside the gene matches: 4. CDR3 DNA sequence: TGTGCCAGCAGCCAAGCACAGGGGGCATTCTACGAGCAGTACTTC. This sequence encodes CASSQAQGAFYEQYF.

This clone was seen only a few times. Other DNA sequences in the same sample also yield this CDR3. This chain connects TRBV19 to TRBJ2-6, with D possibly being TRBD2 (6 bases). Trimming removed 9 bases at V and 1 base at J, with 10 bases between. The CDR3 runs 14 residues. Germline CDR1 reads LNHDA; CDR2 reads SQIVND (reference sequence). The CDR3 DNA is TGTGCCAGCTCCCGGGGGTCTGGGGCCAACGTCCTGACTTTC. It codes for CASSRGSGANVLTF. Complete variable domain (other parts from reference TRBV19 and TRBJ2-6): DGGITQSPKYLFRKEGQNVTLSCEQNLNHDAMYWYRQDPGQGLRLIYYSQIVNDFQKGDIAEGYSVSREKKESFPLTVTSAQKNPTAFYLCASSRGSGANVLTFGAGSRLTVL.

The chain links TRBV7-3 to TRBJ2-2; D remains unclear. This CDR3 is 15 amino acids long. From germline, CDR1 is SGHTA and CDR2 FQGTGA. Trimming stripped 1 base from V and 4 bases from J, with 10 bases between. CDR3: CASSLMSGTTGELFF. In nucleotides, the CDR3 is TGTGCCAGCAGCTTAATGTCGGGTACCACCGGGGAGCTGTTTTTT.

The chain combines TRBV2 with TRBJ2-1; D perhaps matches TRBD2 (6 bases). The CDR3 spans 15 residues. The V end lost 1 base, the J end lost 2 bases, and 9 bases lay between the germline ends. The V gene's germline CDR1 is SNHLY and CDR2 FYNNEI. CDR3 loop: CASSEGRGAYNEQFF. CDR3 nucleotides: TGTGCCAGCAGTGAAGGGCGGGGAGCCTACAATGAGCAGTTCTTC. The full variable domain, its missing parts supplied by reference TRBV2 and TRBJ2-1, is EPEVTQTPSHQVTQMGQEVILRCVPISNHLYFYWYRQILGQKVEFLVSFYNNEISEKSEIFDDQFSVERPDGSNFTLKIRSTKLEDSAMYFCASSEGRGAYNEQFFGPGTRLTVL.

This clone appeared once. J is TRBJ1-2 and V is TRBV28; D is undetermined. This CDR3 has 14 amino acids. CDR1 and CDR2 from the germline V gene are MDHEN and SYDVKM. Trimming took off 3 bases at V and 4 bases at J, with 12 bases between the two ends. The CDR3: CASSFFAGGYGYTF. The CDR3, as DNA: TGTGCCAGCAGTTTCTTCGCGGGAGGCTATGGCTACACCTTC.

The rearrangement uses TRBV2 and TRBJ2-7; 13 nucleotides match TRBD2. The CDR3 consists of 15 residues. From germline, CDR1 is SNHLY and CDR2 FYNNEI. J lost 2 bases, V lost 6 bases, and 4 bases had no gene match. This CDR3 reads CASSRTSGGPYEQYF. CDR3 coding DNA: TGTGCCAGCAGCCGGACTAGCGGGGGACCCTACGAGCAGTACTTC.

V gene TRBV5-4 combines with J gene TRBJ1-2; 11 positions match TRBD1. V dropped 0 bases and J dropped 6; count of bases not matched to a gene: 4. This CDR3 has 15 residues. Germline V gives CDR1 SGHNT, CDR2 YYREEE (reference sequence). CDR3 region: CASSLAPGQGDGYTF. In DNA, the CDR3 is TGTGCCAGCAGCTTGGCCCCGGGACAGGGGGATGGCTACACCTTC.

The genes are TRBV10-1 and TRBJ2-3; D ambiguous. There are 12 residues in the CDR3. Trimming stripped 5 bases from V and 6 bases from J, with 9 bases between. CDR1 is WNHNN, CDR2 SYGVQD, per germline (reference sequence). CDR3 loop: CASSKNEDTQYF. Written as DNA, the CDR3 is TGCGCCAGCAGTAAGAACGAGGATACGCAGTATTTT.

J is TRBJ2-1 and V is TRBV6-1; 11 nucleotides align to TRBD2. With 2 bases clipped from V and 5 bases from J, the junction kept 8 bases outside the gene matches. This CDR3 spans 17 amino acids. Germline V gives CDR1 MNHNS, CDR2 SASEGT. The CDR3 coding sequence is TGTGCCAGCAGTGAACATGGTAGCGGGGGGGAAAACAATGAGCAGTTCTTC. Protein product: CASSEHGSGGENNEQFF.

The table lists this clone with a count of one. This rearrangement joins TRBV7-2 to TRBJ1-1; D uncertain. The V end was cut by 1 base, the J end by 10 bases, with 13 bases between. The germline gives CDR1 SGHTA, CDR2 FQGNSA. This CDR3 spans 13 amino acids. The CDR3 loop reads CASSLGSSKRAFF. The CDR3 nucleotides read TGTGCCAGCAGCTTAGGAAGTTCGAAGCGAGCTTTCTTT.

The chain is built from TRBV3-1 (or the pseudogene TRBV3-2) and TRBJ1-5; no reliable D call. There are 12 residues in the CDR3. CDR1 LGHDT and CDR2 YNNKEL come from the germline V gene (reference sequence). Trimming shortened V by 6 bases and J by 7 bases, and 10 bases separated the two germline ends. As DNA, the CDR3 is TGTGCCAGCAGGGCAGGCGCGCAGCCCCAGCATTTT. Its protein is CASRAGAQPQHF.

J is TRBJ2-7 and V is TRBV18, with 7 nucleotides matching TRBD1. Germline lookup yields CDR1 KGHSH and CDR2 LQKENI. The length of the CDR3 is 13 residues. V lost 2 bases, J lost 3 bases, and 1 base stayed unmatched. The CDR3 DNA follows: TGTGCCAGCTCACCAGGGACAGTCTACGAGCAGTACTTC. This gives the protein CASSPGTVYEQYF.

The rearrangement uses TRBV11-3 and TRBJ2-1, with 8 bases aligning to TRBD1. The CDR3 contains 14 residues. Germline V gene lookup returns CDR1 SGHNT and CDR2 YENEEA. V lost 4 bases to trimming and J lost 5 bases; unmatched junction nucleotides: 4. In nucleotides, the CDR3 is TGTGCCAGCAGCTCCGACAGGGGTCACAATGAGCAGTTCTTC. Translation gives CASSSDRGHNEQFF.

The CDR3 region is CASSPYSGSFTDTQYF. In DNA form, the CDR3 reads TGTGCCAGCAGCCCTTATAGCGGTTCTTTCACAGATACGCAGTATTTT. The chain uses TRBV9 and TRBJ2-3; perhaps TRBD2 as D (6 bases). This CDR3 spans 16 amino acids. V lost 4 bases to trimming and J lost 2 bases, with 17 bases between them. Germline CDR1 SGDLS, CDR2 YYNGEE.